This TCR beta chain was retrieved from a study of control samples from healthy donors and cancer patients. Here immunoSEQ multiplex PCR was the method, and the copy in TCRdb shows in-frame clones only, minus some. The top ten hold about 11% of the sample, which has over 110,000 clones, roughly 92% seen once. There are 14 residues in the CDR3. The V gene's germline CDR1 is SGHDT and CDR2 YYEEEE. V gave up 4 bases and J gave up 8 bases, with 18 bases separating them. This clone came up once. The receptor's source is a man aged 25-45 years in good health. The chain is built from TRBV5-6 and TRBJ1-2, with D perhaps TRBD1 (5 bases). Sequenced material: blood. The CDR3 DNA reads as TGTGCCAGCAGCCAAACGGGGGGACTATGGGGCTACACCTTC. This translates into CASSQTGGLWGYTF.